Below are 10 T cell receptor beta chains sequenced from a single sample in a study of cytomegalovirus exposure and HLA in healthy donors. The repertoire was sequenced with immunoSEQ multiplex PCR; TCRdb's copy has only in-frame clones and lacks some. The sample lists about 330,000 clones; around 90% were seen once. Material for sequencing was PBMCs. The source is a woman aged 25 to 45 in good health and CMV-seropositive.

This clone is a singleton in its sample. The chain recombines TRBV27 with TRBJ2-7; TRBD2 matches 11 bases. The germline CDR1 and CDR2 sequences are MNHEY and SMNVEV (reference sequence). The CDR3 is made up of 17 amino acids. The J segment lost 4 bases and the V segment lost 3 bases, leaving 11 bases of the junction unmatched. CDR3 in amino acids: CASSFGLPSGGQYEQYF. CDR3 DNA: TGTGCCAGCAGTTTTGGTCTTCCTAGCGGGGGGCAATACGAGCAGTACTTC.

The rearrangement links TRBV30 to TRBJ1-5; possible D gene TRBD1, 6 bases. Trimming removed 5 bases from V and 2 bases from J, with 16 bases in between. The CDR3 totals 15 residues. Per germline, CDR1 GTSNPN and CDR2 SVGIG (reference sequence). The CDR3 loop is CAWQWGGRGNQPQHF. The CDR3 nucleotides are TGTGCCTGGCAGTGGGGGGGGCGAGGCAATCAGCCCCAGCATTTT.

CDR3 DNA sequence: TGTGCCAGCAGTTACTCTCGGACAGGGATTTTCTACGAGCAGTACTTC. Its protein is CASSYSRTGIFYEQYF. The chain carries TRBV6-5 and TRBJ2-7; 8 bases line up with TRBD1. Germline values: CDR1 MNHEY, CDR2 SVGAGI. J lost 3 bases, V lost 0 bases, and 7 bases had no gene match. This CDR3 spans 16 amino acids.

This clone was observed a single time. V usage is TRBV10-3 and J usage is TRBJ2-3; 15 nucleotides align to TRBD2. The CDR3 has 17 residues. Germline CDR1 ENHRY, CDR2 SYGVKD. J gave up 6 bases and V 2 bases, and 6 bases lay outside the gene matches. DNA of the CDR3: TGTGCCATCAGTGAGGGGACTAGCGGGGGGTTTGGTGATACGCAGTATTTT. This gives the protein CAISEGTSGGFGDTQYF.

This chain joins TRBV6-5 and TRBJ2-4; D is undetermined. CDR1 is MNHEY, CDR2 SVGAGI, per germline. V was shortened by 3 bases and J by 0 bases, with 12 bases between the two germline ends. The CDR3 length is 16 residues. CDR3 coding DNA: TGTGCCAGCAGTTATGTGGCGGAACGAGCCAAAAACATTCAGTACTTC. Protein product: CASSYVAERAKNIQYF.

This clone has just one count. The rearrangement links TRBV30 to TRBJ1-2; no clear D gene. Trimming took 1 base from V and 2 from J, leaving 11 bases between them. Germline CDR1 and CDR2: GTSNPN and SVGIG (reference sequence). CDR3 length: 14 residues. CDR3 loop: CAWSGTGSNYGYTF. CDR3 DNA sequence: TGTGCCTGGAGTGGGACCGGTAGCAACTATGGCTACACCTTC.

This chain uses TRBV9 with TRBJ2-3; TRBD2 might be the D (6 bases). Trimming left V 0 bases short and J 2 bases short, with 13 bases between. Germline-derived CDR1 and CDR2 are SGDLS and YYNGEE. The length of the CDR3 is 16 residues. The CDR3 DNA follows: TGTGCCAGCAGCGTAGGAGGGCGACTAGTCACAGATACGCAGTATTTT. It encodes CASSVGGRLVTDTQYF.

The gene calls are TRBV29-1 and TRBJ2-5, with D perhaps TRBD2 (6 bases). Trimming shortened V by 8 bases and J by 0 bases, and 10 bases separated the two germline ends. The CDR3 extends over 12 amino acids. Per germline, CDR1 SQVTM and CDR2 ANQGSEA. The CDR3 reads CSFRDYQETQYF. As DNA, the CDR3 is TGCAGCTTCCGGGACTACCAAGAGACCCAGTACTTC.

This rearrangement joins TRBV7-8 to TRBJ2-2, with 8 bases aligning to TRBD2. The CDR3 sequence is 18 residues long. The germline CDR1 and CDR2 sequences are SGHVS and FQNEAQ. Germline trimming cut 2 bases from V and 0 bases from J; bases unmatched to any gene: 8. The CDR3 DNA follows: TGTGCCAGCAGCTTAAGAGCGGGAGACCCCGCGAACACCGGGGAGCTGTTTTTT. This codes for CASSLRAGDPANTGELFF.

The chain couples TRBV4-3 to TRBJ1-2; D unresolved. V was trimmed by 3 bases and J by 7 bases, leaving 9 bases between them. The V gene's germline CDR1 is LGHNA and CDR2 YSLEER. The CDR3 has 12 residues. The CDR3 is CASSQDWGGYTF. The CDR3 bases are TGCGCCAGCAGCCAGGACTGGGGTGGCTACACCTTC.